These T cell receptor beta chains were read from a single sample in a study of blood T cell repertoires in COVID-19. Assay used: immunoSEQ multiplex PCR; TCRdb lists only in-frame clones, some missing. The sample consists of approximately 97,000 clones, more than 75% of them appearing once. Sequencing used peripheral blood. These receptors were collected from a human donor in a cohort sampled during active COVID-19. The CDR3 runs from the conserved cysteine through the conserved F or W. Fields, in order: CDR3 DNA, CDR3 protein, D gene, clone size, J gene, V gene. D genes are given only for firm matches. Where a row states a size, it is once, few, many or the class of an expanded clone; other rows omit it.

DNA: TGTGCCAGCAGCTCCGAGTCCAGGTATAGCAATCAGCCCCAGCATTTT
CDR3: CASSSESRYSNQPQHF
D: NA
size: NA
J: TRBJ1-5
V: TRBV7-6

DNA: TGTGCCAGCAGTTTAAAGTCCCAGGGGTCCTACGAGCAGTACTTC
CDR3: CASSLKSQGSYEQYF
D: NA
size: NA
J: TRBJ2-7
V: TRBV27

DNA: TGTGCCAGCACCCCCAGAGCGCTAGCGGGATCCACAGATACGCAGTATTTT
CDR3: CASTPRALAGSTDTQYF
D: TRBD2
size: NA
J: TRBJ2-3
V: TRBV7-2

DNA: TGTGCCAGCAGCTACCTGGGGGGTACTGAAGCTTTCTTT
CDR3: CASSYLGGTEAFF
D: NA
size: NA
J: TRBJ1-1
V: TRBV11-2

DNA: TGCGCCAGCAGCCCCCAGGGGGGAAGGGGCGGCTACACCTTC
CDR3: CASSPQGGRGGYTF
D: TRBD1
size: NA
J: TRBJ1-2
V: TRBV4-3

DNA: TGTGCCAGTAGTCCCTTGACTAGCGGGGCCCCAGATACGCAGTATTTT
CDR3: CASSPLTSGAPDTQYF
D: TRBD2
size: NA
J: TRBJ2-3
V: TRBV19

DNA: TGTGCCAGCAGTCTAGCGGGGGGCCAAGCAAGCACAGATACGCAGTATTTT
CDR3: CASSLAGGQASTDTQYF
D: TRBD2
size: once
J: TRBJ2-3
V: TRBV6-6

DNA: TGCGCCAGCAGCCCTCGACAGGATGGGGAGACCCAGTACTTC
CDR3: CASSPRQDGETQYF
D: NA
size: NA
J: TRBJ2-5
V: TRBV5-1

DNA: TGTGCCAGCAGTCAGGGGCCGGGGGGGTATGGCTACACCTTC
CDR3: CASSQGPGGYGYTF
D: NA
size: NA
J: TRBJ1-2
V: TRBV27

DNA: TGTGCCAGCAGCTACAGGGGGGCCGCCGGGGAGCTGTTTTTT
CDR3: CASSYRGAAGELFF
D: TRBD1
size: NA
J: TRBJ2-2
V: TRBV2

DNA: TGTGCCAGCAGTCTACAGTCTGGAAACACCATATATTTT
CDR3: CASSLQSGNTIYF
D: NA
size: NA
J: TRBJ1-3
V: TRBV2

DNA: TGCGCCAGCAGCCAAGGATTCAGGGGGCTGGACAATGAGCAGTTCTTC
CDR3: CASSQGFRGLDNEQFF
D: TRBD1
size: NA
J: TRBJ2-1
V: TRBV4-3

DNA: TGTGCCAGCAGCCACATGGCGGGGGGGGCCTATACGCAGTATTTT
CDR3: CASSHMAGGAYTQYF
D: TRBD2
size: NA
J: TRBJ2-3
V: TRBV5-6

DNA: TGTGCCAGCAGCACGCGGACTAGCGGCACAGATACGCAGTATTTT
CDR3: CASSTRTSGTDTQYF
D: TRBD2
size: NA
J: TRBJ2-3
V: TRBV7-2

DNA: TGTGCCAGCAGCCTCTACCGGGACTCGGATCAGTACTTC
CDR3: CASSLYRDSDQYF
D: NA
size: NA
J: TRBJ2-7
V: TRBV3-1/TRBV3-2

DNA: TGCGCCAGCAGCCAAGACCACAGGGGGCCTTACTATGGCTACACCTTC
CDR3: CASSQDHRGPYYGYTF
D: TRBD1
size: NA
J: TRBJ1-2
V: TRBV4-3

DNA: TGTGCCAGCAGCTTCGGGGTCTCCTACGAGCAGTACTTC
CDR3: CASSFGVSYEQYF
D: NA
size: NA
J: TRBJ2-7
V: TRBV11-1

DNA: TGTGCCAGCAGCCCCGGGGGGGGCGCTAGCACAGATACGCAGTATTTT
CDR3: CASSPGGGASTDTQYF
D: TRBD2
size: NA
J: TRBJ2-3
V: TRBV11-3

DNA: TGTGCCAGCAGCTTCTTAGGACAGGTCAGTTCACCCCTCCACTTT
CDR3: CASSFLGQVSSPLHF
D: TRBD1
size: NA
J: TRBJ1-6
V: TRBV5-6

DNA: TGTGCCAGCAGGTCGTGGGGGGATCAAAATGGCTACACCTTC
CDR3: CASRSWGDQNGYTF
D: NA
size: NA
J: TRBJ1-2
V: TRBV7-2

DNA: TGTGCCAGCAGCTTAGAAGGCAGGGGGCTAGCGAATGAGCAGTTCTTC
CDR3: CASSLEGRGLANEQFF
D: TRBD1
size: NA
J: TRBJ2-1
V: TRBV7-8

DNA: TGTGCCAGCAGCTTGACCGGGACAGTCTCCTACGAGCAGTACTTC
CDR3: CASSLTGTVSYEQYF
D: TRBD1
size: NA
J: TRBJ2-7
V: TRBV2

DNA: TGTGCCAGCAGTCAATCGGGGTCCTCCTACAATGAGCAGTTCTTC
CDR3: CASSQSGSSYNEQFF
D: NA
size: once
J: TRBJ2-1
V: TRBV28

DNA: TGCGCCAGCAGCTCGACAGGGAACACTGAAGCTTTCTTT
CDR3: CASSSTGNTEAFF
D: NA
size: NA
J: TRBJ1-1
V: TRBV5-1

DNA: TGTGCCAGCAGCTCGCGACAGGGTCGCACAGATACGCAGTATTTT
CDR3: CASSSRQGRTDTQYF
D: TRBD1
size: NA
J: TRBJ2-3
V: TRBV7-2

DNA: TGTGCCATCAGTGAATGGACAACGACTGAAGCTTTCTTT
CDR3: CAISEWTTTEAFF
D: NA
size: NA
J: TRBJ1-1
V: TRBV10-3

DNA: TGTGCCACCAGTGATGTTCAGCGGGGGAATACGAATGAGCAGTTCTTC
CDR3: CATSDVQRGNTNEQFF
D: TRBD2
size: NA
J: TRBJ2-1
V: TRBV24-1

DNA: TGTGCCAGCAGCTCCAGACTAGCGGGGGCCCTTAGCACAGATACGCAGTATTTT
CDR3: CASSSRLAGALSTDTQYF
D: TRBD2
size: NA
J: TRBJ2-3
V: TRBV7-9

DNA: TGTGCCAGCAGCTTAGGCGGATTACCCCCCACTGAAGCTTTCTTT
CDR3: CASSLGGLPPTEAFF
D: NA
size: NA
J: TRBJ1-1
V: TRBV11-3

DNA: TGTGCCGGTGGACAGGGGGACTATGGCTACACCTTC
CDR3: CAGGQGDYGYTF
D: TRBD1
size: NA
J: TRBJ1-2
V: TRBV28

DNA: TGTGCCAGCAGTTCCTACAGGGCGGCTGGCTACACCTTC
CDR3: CASSSYRAAGYTF
D: NA
size: once
J: TRBJ1-2
V: TRBV7-9

DNA: TGTGCCTGGGGGAAGGGGTCACAAGCTAACTATGGCTACACCTTC
CDR3: CAWGKGSQANYGYTF
D: NA
size: NA
J: TRBJ1-2
V: TRBV30

DNA: TGTGCCAGCAGTTACACGGGGACTAGCACAGATACGCAGTATTTT
CDR3: CASSYTGTSTDTQYF
D: NA
size: NA
J: TRBJ2-3
V: TRBV6-2/TRBV6-3

DNA: TGCGCCAGCAGCTCGGACAGGGCGGTCACTGAAGCTTTCTTT
CDR3: CASSSDRAVTEAFF
D: TRBD1
size: NA
J: TRBJ1-1
V: TRBV5-1

DNA: TGTGCCAGCAGCTTTGGCATGAGGGAAGAGACCCAGTACTTC
CDR3: CASSFGMREETQYF
D: NA
size: NA
J: TRBJ2-5
V: TRBV7-2

DNA: TGTGCCAGCAGCTTAGACCTTGGGGCCAACGTCCTGACTTTC
CDR3: CASSLDLGANVLTF
D: NA
size: few
J: TRBJ2-6
V: TRBV11-2

DNA: TGTGCCAGCAGCTTCGACGGGGGGACAAATCAGCCCCAGCATTTT
CDR3: CASSFDGGTNQPQHF
D: NA
size: NA
J: TRBJ1-5
V: TRBV7-9

DNA: TGTGCCAGCAGCAAAAGACAGGGTTATAATGAAAAACTGTTTTTT
CDR3: CASSKRQGYNEKLFF
D: TRBD1
size: NA
J: TRBJ1-4
V: TRBV7-2

DNA: TGTGCCAGTAGTATACAGGGTAGTCAGCCCCAGCATTTT
CDR3: CASSIQGSQPQHF
D: NA
size: NA
J: TRBJ1-5
V: TRBV19

DNA: TGTGCCAGCAGCTTCGACTCCGACAGCTACTTCTACGAGCAGTACTTC
CDR3: CASSFDSDSYFYEQYF
D: NA
size: NA
J: TRBJ2-7
V: TRBV11-1

DNA: TGTGCCAGCAGACGACTAGCCGGAGATACGCAGTATTTT
CDR3: CASRRLAGDTQYF
D: TRBD2
size: NA
J: TRBJ2-3
V: TRBV27